Each of the 20 T cell receptor beta chains below was sequenced from the same sample in a study of blood T cells in healthy people across ages. Using a J-beta primer mix together with a sample-barcoded 5' primer, a second PCR was run for 7 to 11 cycles. TCRdb redid the calling of the 5' RACE reads with MiXCR, one entry per CDR3 protein. The table includes about 1.8 million distinct CDR3 sequences, 49% detected once. Input material: blood. Receptors were obtained from a woman aged 40 to 50 in good health.

CDR3 region: CSALPSGYTDTQYF. DNA of the CDR3: TGCAGTGCTTTACCTAGCGGTTACACAGATACGCAGTATTTT. This rearrangement joins TRBV20-1 to TRBJ2-3, with 7 bases aligning to TRBD2. V trimming: 5 bases; J trimming: 2 bases; junction bases outside the gene matches: 7. CDR1 is DFQATT, CDR2 SNEGSKA, per germline (reference sequence). CDR3 length: 14 amino acids.

The DNA for the CDR3 is TGTGCCAGCAGTTTACGGGGGAACAATCAGCCCCAGCATTTT. Amino acid sequence: CASSLRGNNQPQHF. V gene TRBV27 combines with J gene TRBJ1-5; possibly TRBD1 for D (5 bases). Trimming stripped 2 bases from V and 3 bases from J, with 8 bases between. Germline CDR1 MNHEY, CDR2 SMNVEV (reference sequence). The CDR3 runs to 14 residues.

This clonotype was seen only a few times. The chain joins TRBV24-1 to TRBJ2-7; tentatively, D is TRBD2 (7 bases). This CDR3 has 16 residues. The germline V gene has CDR1 KGHDR and CDR2 SFDVKD. Trimming removed 4 bases at V and 6 bases at J, with 21 bases between. CDR3 bases: TGTGCCACCAGTGAGAGAGGTCCAACAGGGACTATCGAGCAGTACTTC. Translating gives CATSERGPTGTIEQYF.

In DNA, the CDR3 is TGCAGCGTTGAGGTGGTAGGGAGGTACGAGCAGTACTTC. This codes for CSVEVVGRYEQYF. V is TRBV29-1 and J is TRBJ2-5, with D possibly matching TRBD2 (6 bases). The end of the DNA is better explained by TRBJ2-7, so the J call may be wrong. This CDR3 contains 13 residues. CDR1 SQVTM and CDR2 ANQGSEA come from the germline V gene.

The V and J genes are TRBV29-1 and TRBJ1-2; TRBD1 matches 8 bases. The CDR3 extends over 11 amino acids. V lost 2 bases and J lost 7; bases outside the gene matches: 0. CDR1 SQVTM and CDR2 ANQGSEA come from the germline V gene. CDR3 amino acids: CSVEQGAGYTF. For the CDR3, the DNA is TGCAGCGTTGAACAGGGGGCTGGCTACACCTTC.

The chain carries TRBV6-6 and TRBJ2-1; 10 positions match TRBD1. Germline-derived CDR1 and CDR2 are MNHNY and SVGAGI (reference sequence). V dropped 8 bases and J dropped 5; count of bases not matched to a gene: 6. The CDR3 is made up of 14 amino acids. CDR3 nucleotides: TGTGCCAGCCGGGGGACAGGGGCCAACAATGAGCAGTTCTTC. Its translation: CASRGTGANNEQFF.

This clonotype appeared a few times. A clone one base away is much larger, so this may be a read error. V usage is TRBV20-1 and J usage is TRBJ2-3, with 8 bases lining up with TRBD2. The CDR3 loop spans 16 amino acids. CDR1 is DFQATT, CDR2 SNEGSKA, per germline (reference sequence). CDR3 amino acids: CSAIRPGLGTTGTQYF. CDR3 sequence (DNA): TGCAGTGCTATTAGACCGGGACTAGGAACCACAGGTACGCAGTATTTT.

The chain is built from TRBV19 and TRBJ2-4; D ambiguous. V was clipped by 2 bases and J by 8 bases, with 13 bases between them. The CDR3 consists of 14 residues. Per the germline V gene, CDR1 is LNHDA and CDR2 is SQIVND (reference sequence). The CDR3 here is CASSISRAEDIQYF. The DNA for the CDR3 is TGTGCCAGTAGTATATCTCGGGCCGAGGACATTCAGTACTTC.

As concerns this clonotype: Compared with germline, one end of the junction differs, possibly owing to a read error. This rearrangement joins TRBV7-9 to TRBJ2-7; the D gene is possibly TRBD1 (6 bases). This CDR3 spans 13 amino acids. Germline CDR1 is SEHNR and CDR2 is FQNEAQ (reference sequence). The CDR3 loop reads CACRPGQSYEQYF. CDR3 nucleotides: TGTGCCTGCAGACCTGGACAGTCCTACGAGCAGTACTTC.

This clonotype was picked up one time. The V and J genes are TRBV7-2 and TRBJ2-1, with a possible D match to TRBD2 (5 bases). The J call is uncertain, as TRBJ2-7 better fits the DNA end. The CDR3 covers 14 residues. Germline CDR1 and CDR2: SGHTA and FQGNSA. CDR3 protein: CASSSGWGYNEQYF. In DNA form, the CDR3 reads TGTGCCAGCAGCTCGGGATGGGGATACAATGAGCAGTACTTC.

The chain uses TRBV27 and TRBJ2-7, with TRBD1 matching over 10 bases. CDR1 MNHEY and CDR2 SMNVEV come from the germline V gene (reference sequence). V lost 1 base to trimming and J lost 2 bases; unmatched junction nucleotides: 8. The CDR3 consists of 17 residues. The CDR3 region is CASSLFRVGTGAYEQYF. The CDR3, as DNA: TGTGCCAGCAGTTTATTTCGTGTAGGGACAGGGGCCTACGAGCAGTACTTC.

The chain combines TRBV20-1 with TRBJ1-1; unclear D gene. Trimming removed 2 bases from V and 2 bases from J, with 9 bases in between. CDR3 length: 13 amino acids. CDR1 and CDR2 (germline): DFQATT, SNEGSKA (reference sequence). The CDR3 region has the DNA TGCAGTGCTAGAAGTCCACCAAACACTGAAGCTTTCTTT. This translates into CSARSPPNTEAFF.

This clonotype occurred a few times. A much larger clone lies one base from this, so it may be a read error. The chain couples TRBV10-3 to TRBJ2-5; possibly TRBD1 for D (6 bases). The germline CDR1 and CDR2 sequences are ENHRY and SYGVKD. This CDR3 region has 13 residues. The CDR3 sequence: CAGQTFLYNEQYF. CDR3 coding DNA: TGTGCAGGACAGACCTTTCTATACAATGAGCAGTACTTC.

This clonotype has a handful of counts. The chain carries TRBV6-5 and TRBJ1-4; D is uncertain. This CDR3 spans 13 amino acids. Trimming took 5 bases from V and 4 from J, leaving 8 bases between them. Per germline, CDR1 MNHEY and CDR2 SVGAGI. For the CDR3, the DNA is TGTGCCAGCAGTACCAGGATTAATGAAAAACTGTTTTTT. It is translated as CASSTRINEKLFF.

This clonotype was counted between two and nine times. The chain couples TRBV9 to TRBJ2-1; D is perhaps TRBD1 (6 bases). This CDR3 comprises 14 residues. The V gene lost 4 bases and the J gene lost 4 bases, with 12 bases spanning the gap. CDR1 SGDLS and CDR2 YYNGEE come from the germline V gene. As DNA, the CDR3 is TGTGCCAGCAGCCCCTGGGACACTTACAATGAGCAGTTCTTC. Translating it yields CASSPWDTYNEQFF.

Concerning this clonotype: Germline is not matched at one junction end, which may reflect a read error. The J gene is TRBJ2-1, the V gene TRBV3-1; possible D gene TRBD1, 5 bases. The CDR3 is made up of 16 amino acids. The germline V gene has CDR1 LGHDT and CDR2 YNNKEL (reference sequence). The CDR3: CASRSYAGKSFNEQFF. The DNA of the CDR3 is TGTGCCAGCAGATCCTATGCAGGGAAGTCCTTCAATGAGCAGTTCTTC.

This chain joins TRBV20-1 and TRBJ2-6; D not resolved. Deletions cut 6 bases from V and 2 bases from J, with 14 bases between. From germline, CDR1 is DFQATT and CDR2 SNEGSKA (reference sequence). The CDR3 contains 15 residues. The CDR3 DNA reads TGCAGTGCGACCCAGAATGGACCTGGGGCCAACGTCCTGACTTTC. Its protein product is CSATQNGPGANVLTF.

The chain recombines TRBV15 with TRBJ2-7; 13 bases are shared with TRBD2. Germline loops: CDR1 LNHNV, CDR2 YYDKDF (reference sequence). CDR3 size: 16 residues. V lost 1 base and J lost 4; bases outside the gene matches: 4. The CDR3 protein is CATSRGTSGGIYEQYF. In DNA form, the CDR3 reads TGTGCCACCAGCAGAGGGACTAGCGGGGGAATTTACGAGCAGTACTTC.

This clonotype has more than one count but fewer than ten. The chain has TRBV6-6 and TRBJ1-6; D unresolved. The CDR3 consists of 14 residues. In germline, CDR1 is MNHNY, CDR2 SVGAGI (reference sequence). The germline V and J ends were trimmed by 5 bases and 10 bases, with 15 bases remaining between them. The CDR3 coding sequence is TGTGCCAGCAGTGTGGGAAGAGTCGAGTCACCCCTCCACTTT. Translating gives CASSVGRVESPLHF.

This clonotype was detected once. The chain recombines TRBV5-1 with TRBJ1-6, with D possibly being TRBD1 (6 bases). The CDR3 length is 14 residues. CDR1 is SGHRS and CDR2 is YFSETQ in the germline V gene. The V end was cut by 4 bases, the J end by 10 bases, with 15 bases between. The CDR3 protein is CASSRTDPASPLHF. CDR3 sequence (DNA): TGCGCCAGCAGCCGGACAGACCCTGCATCACCCCTCCACTTT.